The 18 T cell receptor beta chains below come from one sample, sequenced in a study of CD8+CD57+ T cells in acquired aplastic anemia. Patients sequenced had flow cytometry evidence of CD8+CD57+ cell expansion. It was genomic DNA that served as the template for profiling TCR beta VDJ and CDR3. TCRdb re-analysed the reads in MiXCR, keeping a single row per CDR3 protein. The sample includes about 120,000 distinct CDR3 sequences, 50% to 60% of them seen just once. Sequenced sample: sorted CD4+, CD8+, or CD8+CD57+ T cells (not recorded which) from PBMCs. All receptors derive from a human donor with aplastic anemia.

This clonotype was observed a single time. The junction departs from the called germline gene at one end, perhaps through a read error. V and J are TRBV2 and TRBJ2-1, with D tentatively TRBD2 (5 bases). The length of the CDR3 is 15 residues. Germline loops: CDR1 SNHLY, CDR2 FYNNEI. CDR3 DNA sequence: TGCGCCAGCAGTGACTGGACCACTAGTCCGAATGAGCAGTTCTTC. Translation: CASSDWTTSPNEQFF.

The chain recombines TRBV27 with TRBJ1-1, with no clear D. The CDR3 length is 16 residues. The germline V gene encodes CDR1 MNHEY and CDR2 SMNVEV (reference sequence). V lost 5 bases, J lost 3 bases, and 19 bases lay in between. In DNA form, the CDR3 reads TGTGCCAGCAGTACCCTGGTCCGGGTAAAGGACACTGAAGCTTTCTTT. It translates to CASSTLVRVKDTEAFF.

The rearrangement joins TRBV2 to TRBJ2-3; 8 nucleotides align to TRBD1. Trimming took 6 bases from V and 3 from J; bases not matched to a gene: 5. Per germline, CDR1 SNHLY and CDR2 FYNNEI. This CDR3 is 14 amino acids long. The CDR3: CASSRTGPTDTQYF. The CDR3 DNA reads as TGTGCCAGCAGCCGGACAGGGCCTACAGATACGCAGTATTTT.

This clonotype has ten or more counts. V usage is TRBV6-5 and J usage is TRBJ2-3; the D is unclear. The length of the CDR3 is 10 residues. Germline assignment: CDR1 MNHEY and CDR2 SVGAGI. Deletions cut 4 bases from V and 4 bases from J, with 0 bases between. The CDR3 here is CASSSDTQYF. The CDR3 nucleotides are TGTGCCAGCAGTTCAGATACGCAGTATTTT.

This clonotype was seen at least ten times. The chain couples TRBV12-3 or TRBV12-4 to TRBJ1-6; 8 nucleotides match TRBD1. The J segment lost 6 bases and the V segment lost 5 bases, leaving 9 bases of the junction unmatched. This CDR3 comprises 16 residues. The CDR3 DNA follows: TGTGCCAGCAGTCCTGGAACAGGGGGGCGTAATTCACCCCTCCACTTT. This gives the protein CASSPGTGGRNSPLHF.

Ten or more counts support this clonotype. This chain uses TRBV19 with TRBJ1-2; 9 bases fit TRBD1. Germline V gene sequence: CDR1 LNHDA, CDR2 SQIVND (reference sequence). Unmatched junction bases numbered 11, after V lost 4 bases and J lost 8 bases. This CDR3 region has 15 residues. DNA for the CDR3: TGTGCCAGTAGTAGTCCGGGACAGGGATATTACGGCTACACCTTC. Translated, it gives CASSSPGQGYYGYTF.

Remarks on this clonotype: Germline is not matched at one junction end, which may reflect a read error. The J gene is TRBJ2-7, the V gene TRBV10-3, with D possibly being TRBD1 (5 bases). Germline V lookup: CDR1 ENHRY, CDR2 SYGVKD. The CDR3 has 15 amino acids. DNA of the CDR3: TGTGCCAGCAGTGACGCGGCAGGGATCCCCTACGAGCAGTACTTC. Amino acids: CASSDAAGIPYEQYF.

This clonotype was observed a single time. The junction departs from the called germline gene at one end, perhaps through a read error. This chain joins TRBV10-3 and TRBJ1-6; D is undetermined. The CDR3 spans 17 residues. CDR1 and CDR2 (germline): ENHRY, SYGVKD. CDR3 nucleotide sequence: TGTGCCAGCAGTTTACCGAAACGGACTGACTATAATTCACCCCTCCACTTT. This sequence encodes CASSLPKRTDYNSPLHF.

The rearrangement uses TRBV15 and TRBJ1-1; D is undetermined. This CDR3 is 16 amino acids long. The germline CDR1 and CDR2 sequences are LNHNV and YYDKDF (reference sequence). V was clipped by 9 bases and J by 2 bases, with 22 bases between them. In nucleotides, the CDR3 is TGTGCCACTCAATTAGTAAAAAACAGCCCTAACACTGAAGCTTTCTTT. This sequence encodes CATQLVKNSPNTEAFF.

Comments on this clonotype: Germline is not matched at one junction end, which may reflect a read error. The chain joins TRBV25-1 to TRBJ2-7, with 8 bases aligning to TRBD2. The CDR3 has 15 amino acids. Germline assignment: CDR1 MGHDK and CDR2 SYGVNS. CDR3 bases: TGCGCCAGCAGCTTGGGTCCAGCGGGAGCGAGCGAGCAGTACTTC. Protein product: CASSLGPAGASEQYF.

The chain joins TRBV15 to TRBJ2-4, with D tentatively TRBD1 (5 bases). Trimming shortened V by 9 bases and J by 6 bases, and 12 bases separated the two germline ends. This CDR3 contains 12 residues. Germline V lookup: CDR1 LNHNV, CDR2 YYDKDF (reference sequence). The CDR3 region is CATQGVGNIQYF. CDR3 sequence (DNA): TGTGCCACACAAGGGGTTGGAAACATTCAGTACTTC.

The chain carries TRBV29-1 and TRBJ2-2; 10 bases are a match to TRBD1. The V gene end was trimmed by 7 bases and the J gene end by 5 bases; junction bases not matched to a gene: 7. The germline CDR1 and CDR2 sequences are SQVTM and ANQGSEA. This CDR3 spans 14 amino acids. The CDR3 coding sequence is TGCAGCGCGGTCGGACAGGGGGTTACCGGGGAGCTGTTTTTT. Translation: CSAVGQGVTGELFF.

The chain's CDR3 is CASSSMGGVGNEQFF. DNA for the CDR3: TGTGCCAGCAGCAGTATGGGGGGGGTAGGCAATGAGCAGTTCTTC. This chain connects TRBV6-1 to TRBJ2-1; 7 nucleotides match TRBD2. CDR1 is MNHNS and CDR2 is SASEGT in the germline V gene. The CDR3 runs 15 residues. With V trimmed by 6 bases and J by 6 bases, 11 bases remained unmatched.

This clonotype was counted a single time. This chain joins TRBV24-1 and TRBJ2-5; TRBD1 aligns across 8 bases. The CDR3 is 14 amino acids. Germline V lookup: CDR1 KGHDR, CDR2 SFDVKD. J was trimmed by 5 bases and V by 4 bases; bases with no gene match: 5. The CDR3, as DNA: TGTGCCACCAGTGACTCAGGGGGCATCGAGACCCAGTACTTC. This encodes CATSDSGGIETQYF.

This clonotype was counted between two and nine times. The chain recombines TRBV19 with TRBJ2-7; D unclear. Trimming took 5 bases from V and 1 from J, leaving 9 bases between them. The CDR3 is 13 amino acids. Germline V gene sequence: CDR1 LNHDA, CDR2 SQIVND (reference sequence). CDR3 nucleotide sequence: TGTGCCAGTAGTGTCGACATTTCCTACGAGCAGTACTTC. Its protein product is CASSVDISYEQYF.

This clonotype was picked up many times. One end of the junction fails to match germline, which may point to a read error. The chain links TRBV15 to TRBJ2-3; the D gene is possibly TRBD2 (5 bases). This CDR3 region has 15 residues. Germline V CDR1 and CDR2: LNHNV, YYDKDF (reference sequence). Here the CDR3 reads CATGRDGLQKDTQYF. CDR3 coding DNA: TGTGCCACCGGCAGAGATGGACTCCAGAAAGATACGCAGTATTTT.

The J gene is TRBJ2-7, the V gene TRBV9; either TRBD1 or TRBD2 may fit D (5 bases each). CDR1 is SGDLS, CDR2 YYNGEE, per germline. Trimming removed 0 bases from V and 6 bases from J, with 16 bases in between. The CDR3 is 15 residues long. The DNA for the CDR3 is TGTGCCAGCAGCGTAGCTGCCAGTGGGGGATTCGAGCAGTACTTC. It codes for CASSVAASGGFEQYF.

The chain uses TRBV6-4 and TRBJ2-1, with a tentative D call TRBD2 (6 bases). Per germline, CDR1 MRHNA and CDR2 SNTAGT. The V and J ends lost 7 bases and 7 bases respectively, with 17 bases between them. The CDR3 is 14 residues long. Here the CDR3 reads CASNRAGSSNEQFF. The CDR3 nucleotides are TGTGCCAGCAACCGGGCGGGGTCCTCTAATGAGCAGTTCTTC.